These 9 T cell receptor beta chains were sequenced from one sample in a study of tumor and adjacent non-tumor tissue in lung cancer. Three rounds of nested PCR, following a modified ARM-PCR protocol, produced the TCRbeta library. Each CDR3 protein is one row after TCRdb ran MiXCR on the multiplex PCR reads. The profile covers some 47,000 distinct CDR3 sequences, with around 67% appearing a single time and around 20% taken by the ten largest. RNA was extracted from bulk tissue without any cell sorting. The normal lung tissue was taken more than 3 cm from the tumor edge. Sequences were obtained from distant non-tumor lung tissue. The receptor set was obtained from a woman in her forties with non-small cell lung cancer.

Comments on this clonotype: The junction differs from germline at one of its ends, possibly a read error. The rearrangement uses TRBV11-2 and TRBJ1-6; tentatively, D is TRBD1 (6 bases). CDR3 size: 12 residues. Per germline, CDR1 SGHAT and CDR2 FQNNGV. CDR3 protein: CAGQGSNSLLHF. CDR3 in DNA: TGTGCCGGTCAGGGGTCTAATTCACTCCTCCACTTT.

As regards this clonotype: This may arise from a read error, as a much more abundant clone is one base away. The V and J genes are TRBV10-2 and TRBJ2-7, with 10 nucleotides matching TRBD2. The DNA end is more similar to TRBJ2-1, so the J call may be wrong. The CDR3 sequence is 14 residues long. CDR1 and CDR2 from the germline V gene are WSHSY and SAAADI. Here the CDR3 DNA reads TGCGCCAGCAAATTGACGCCTAGCGGGGGCGGGCAGTTCTTC. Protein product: CASKLTPSGGGQFF.

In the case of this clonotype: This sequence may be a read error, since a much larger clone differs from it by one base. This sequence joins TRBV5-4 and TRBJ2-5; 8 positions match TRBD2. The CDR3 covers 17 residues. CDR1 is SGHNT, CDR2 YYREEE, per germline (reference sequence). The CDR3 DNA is TGTGTCAGCAGCTTTTCGGGACTAGAATTTCGGGTAGAGACCCAGTACTTC. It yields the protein CVSSFSGLEFRVETQYF.

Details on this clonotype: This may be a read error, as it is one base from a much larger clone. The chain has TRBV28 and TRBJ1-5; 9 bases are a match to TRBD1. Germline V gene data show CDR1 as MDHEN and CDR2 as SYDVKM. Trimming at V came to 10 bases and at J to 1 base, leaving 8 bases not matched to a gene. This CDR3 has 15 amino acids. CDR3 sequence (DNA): TGTGCCAACAGGACAGGGGATAGAAGCAATCAGCCCCAGCATTTT. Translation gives CANRTGDRSNQPQHF.

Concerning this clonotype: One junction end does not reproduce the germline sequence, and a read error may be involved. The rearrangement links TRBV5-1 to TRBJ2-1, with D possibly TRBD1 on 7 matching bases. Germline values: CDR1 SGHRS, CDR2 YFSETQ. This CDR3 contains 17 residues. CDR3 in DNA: TGCGCCAGCGGCTTCGACCCCAGGGGGGCACGCTCCAATGAGCAGTTCTTC. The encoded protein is CASGFDPRGARSNEQFF.

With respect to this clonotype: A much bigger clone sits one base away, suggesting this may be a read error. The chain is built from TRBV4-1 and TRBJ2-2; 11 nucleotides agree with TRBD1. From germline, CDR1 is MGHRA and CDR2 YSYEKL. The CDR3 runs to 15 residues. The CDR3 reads CANSQGTGGSGELFF. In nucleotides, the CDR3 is TGCGCCAACAGCCAGGGGACAGGGGGTTCCGGGGAGCTGTTTTTT.

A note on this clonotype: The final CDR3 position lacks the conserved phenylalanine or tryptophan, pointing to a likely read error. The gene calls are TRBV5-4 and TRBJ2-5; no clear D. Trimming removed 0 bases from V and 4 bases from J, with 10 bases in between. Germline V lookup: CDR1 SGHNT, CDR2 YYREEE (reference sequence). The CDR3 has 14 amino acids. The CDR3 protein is CASSLGLGGETQYL. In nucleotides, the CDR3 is TGTGCCAGCAGCTTGGGCCTAGGTGGAGAGACCCAGTACTTG.

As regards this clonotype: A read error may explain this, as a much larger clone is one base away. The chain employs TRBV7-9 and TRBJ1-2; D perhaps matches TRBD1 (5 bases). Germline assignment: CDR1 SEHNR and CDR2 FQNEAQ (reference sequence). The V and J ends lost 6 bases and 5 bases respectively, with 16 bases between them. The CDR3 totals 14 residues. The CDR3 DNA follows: TGTGCCAGCAGTACGATAGGGGACCTATATGGCTACACCTTC. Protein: CASSTIGDLYGYTF. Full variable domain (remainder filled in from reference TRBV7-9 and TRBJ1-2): DTGVSQNPRHKITKRGQNVTFRCDPISEHNRLYWYRQTLGQGPEFLTYFQNEAQLEKSRLLSDRFSAERPKGSFSTLEIQRTEQGDSAMYLCASSTIGDLYGYTFGSGTRLTVV.

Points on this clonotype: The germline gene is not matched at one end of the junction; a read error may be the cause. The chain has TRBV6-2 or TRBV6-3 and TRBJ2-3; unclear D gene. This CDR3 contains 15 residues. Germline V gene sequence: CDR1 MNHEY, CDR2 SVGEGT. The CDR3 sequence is CASSYSGVSKDTRYF. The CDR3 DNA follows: TGTGCCAGCAGTTACTCTGGGGTTAGCAAAGATACGCGGTATTTT.